The rows below give T cell receptor beta chains drawn from one sample of a study of blood T cell repertoires in COVID-19. Here immunoSEQ multiplex PCR was the method, and the copy in TCRdb shows in-frame clones only, minus some. The profile shows approximately 250,000 clones, about nine tenths of them singletons. Sequencing used peripheral blood. The receptors stem from a man under 40 who had recovered from COVID-19. Both conserved end residues are part of each CDR3. D genes are given only for firm matches. Clone sizes are given selectively: once, few, many, or a class where the clone is expanded.

d_gene	v_gene	abundance	j_gene	CDR3nt	CDR3aa
TRBD2	TRBV28	-	TRBJ2-3	TGTGCCAGCAGTTTCGGGCTAGCGGGGATCTTACCAACAGATACGCAGTATTTT	CASSFGLAGILPTDTQYF
-	TRBV27	once	TRBJ2-2	TGTGCCAGCAGTTTTTTAGGAGGGCCCGGCACCGGGGAGCTGTTTTTT	CASSFLGGPGTGELFF
TRBD1	TRBV15	many	TRBJ1-2	TGTGCCACCAGCAGCGCCAGGGGGCGAGTCTATGGCTACACCTTC	CATSSARGRVYGYTF
TRBD1	TRBV5-6	-	TRBJ1-2	TGTGCCAGCACCCCCGTCCCCGGGACAGGTCTGGGGTATGGCTACACCTTC	CASTPVPGTGLGYGYTF
-	TRBV5-1	-	TRBJ2-7	TGCGCCAGCAGTTGGGCGAGAGAGCAGTACTTC	CASSWAREQYF
-	TRBV11-2	-	TRBJ2-5	TGTGCCAGCAGCTTAGAACCTTCAGGGTGGCAAGAGACCCAGTACTTC	CASSLEPSGWQETQYF
TRBD1	TRBV6-5	few	TRBJ1-1	TGTGCCAGCAGGCACAGGGGGCACACTGAAGCTTTCTTT	CASRHRGHTEAFF
TRBD1	TRBV2	-	TRBJ2-1	TGTGCCAGACAGGGGAGCTCCTACAATGAGCAGTTCTTC	CARQGSSYNEQFF
-	TRBV6-1	-	TRBJ2-7	TGTGCCAGCAGTGAATACGGGGTAGGGCCCTACGAGCAGTACTTC	CASSEYGVGPYEQYF
-	TRBV6-4	-	TRBJ1-2	TGTGCCAGCAGCGAGGGTAGCTATGGCTACACCTTC	CASSEGSYGYTF
TRBD2	TRBV9	-	TRBJ2-3	TGTGCCAGCAGCGACCCCTTACTAGCGGGGGGCACAGATACGCAGTATTTT	CASSDPLLAGGTDTQYF
-	TRBV7-9	-	TRBJ1-2	TGTGCCAGCGACGCGGACAGCCCTAACTATGGCTACACCTTC	CASDADSPNYGYTF
-	TRBV6-5	-	TRBJ2-1	TGTGCCAGCAGACAGGGAACGAACAATGAGCAGTTCTTC	CASRQGTNNEQFF